Here is one T cell receptor (beta chain) with its context. Its antigen remains unknown. V shed 5 bases and J 7 bases; nucleotides not matched to a gene: 12. CDR3 length: 16 residues. Germline V gene sequence: CDR1 ENHRY, CDR2 SYGVKD. The sorted-subset replicate PCRs were given about 200 ng DNA, which is some 29,000 T cell genomes. Sequencing used immunoSEQ multiplex PCR; TCRdb keeps in-frame clones, though not all of them. Among about 2 million clones listed, about 95% were seen once. Adult donors, all healthy and HIV-negative, had no recent acute infections or vaccinations. This record belongs to a study of shared clonotypes between healthy human individuals. Study conclusions and caveats: Against clonotypes common to all four donors, non-shared ones had lower generation probabilities.

This chain joins TRBV10-3 and TRBJ2-1; TRBD1 agrees at 9 bases. Material: naive CD4+ T cells sorted from blood. The sample's subset: CD45RA+ positively selected. This receptor was obtained from a man between 18 and 35 years old in good health. CDR3: CAISSLPGQGGNEQFF. CDR3 DNA: TGTGCCATCAGTTCACTCCCGGGACAGGGCGGTAATGAGCAGTTCTTC.